Presented here are 3 T cell receptor beta chains from one specimen sequenced in a study of vaccination effects on CD4 cells after COVID-19 (dated by TCRdb to between 2021 and 2023). Their target antigens are unknown. In the ViraFEST assay, PBMC were stimulated with viral peptide pools, and TCR sequencing was then used to find antigen-specific CD4+ T cell clonotypes based on their expansion. After roughly 11 days of culture, CD4+ T cells were isolated with the EasySep CD4+ T cell isolation kit. None of the healthy vaccine recipients had a prior SARS-CoV-2 infection, which was confirmed by nucleocapsid antibody tests that came back negative both before and after vaccination. The method behind the library was the immunoSEQ multiplex PCR assay. As stored in TCRdb, this immuneACCESS dataset retains in-frame rearrangements with V and J assigned. A fraction of the clones does not appear; measured against another copy, unresolved V genes explain less than half of the discrepancy, and the remainder lacks a known reason. For this sample the table gives 78,000 or so clones, of which 78% were detected only once. The ten top clones hold roughly 10% of the sample.

Sequenced here: CD4+ T cells from PBMCs cultured with SARS-CoV-2 spike peptides, sampled before COVID-19 vaccination. The intended sense of this specimen's cell subset or site label: SARS-CoV-2 spike overlapping peptide pool stimulation. These receptor sequences come from a human donor who received a COVID-19 vaccine.

The chain combines TRBV4-1 with TRBJ2-7; a possible D gene is TRBD1 (6 bases). Germline V gene lookup returns CDR1 MGHRA and CDR2 YSYEKL. Trimming cost V 0 bases and J 0 bases, with 12 bases left between them. The length of the CDR3 is 16 residues. This CDR3 is CASSQDPQGSSYEQYV. In nucleotides, the CDR3 is TGCGCCAGCAGCCAAGATCCGCAGGGGAGCTCCTACGAGCAGTACGTC.

The CDR3 DNA sequence: TGCGCCAGCAGACGGGACGTGAACACTGAAGCTTTCTTT. This encodes CASRRDVNTEAFF. This chain joins TRBV4-3 and TRBJ1-1; D might be TRBD1 (5 bases). Germline CDR1 is LGHNA and CDR2 is YSLEER. This CDR3 has 13 amino acids. The V and J ends lost 6 bases and 0 bases respectively, with 8 bases between them.

The V gene is TRBV2, the J gene TRBJ2-7, with TRBD1 matching 7 bases. J lost 3 bases, V lost 5 bases, and 4 bases had no gene match. CDR1 is SNHLY, CDR2 FYNNEI, per germline. The length of the CDR3 is 13 residues. For the CDR3, the DNA is TGTGCCAGCAGTCAAGACAGGGACTACGAGCAGTACGTC. It specifies CASSQDRDYEQYV.